A selection of T cell receptor beta chains follows, all from one sample in a study of T cell changes during pregnancy in multiple sclerosis. TCRdb's copy holds only in-frame clones and misses some; the assay was immunoSEQ multiplex PCR. The sample records 11,000 or so clones, roughly 94% being singletons. The material sequenced was CD4+ T cells from peripheral blood mononuclear cells, taken before pregnancy. The receptors come from a female donor with multiple sclerosis, enrolled in a pregnancy study. Each CDR3 is given with its conserved first and last residue. A D gene is named only where the DNA matches it firmly. Rows give clone size only sometimes, using once, few, many, or a class for an expanded clone.

clone size	V gene	J gene	D gene	CDR3 DNA	CDR3 protein
once	TRBV18	TRBJ1-4	NA	TGTGCCAGCTCACCAGGGCTCGGTGAAAAACTGTTTTTT	CASSPGLGEKLFF
NA	TRBV27	TRBJ2-3	NA	TGTGCCAGCAGTTGGGGAGGGACAATCACAGATACGCAGTATTTT	CASSWGGTITDTQYF
NA	TRBV9	TRBJ2-2	NA	TGTGCCAGCAGCGGGGCTCTGGGGGCGCGAACCGGGGAGCTGTTTTTT	CASSGALGARTGELFF
NA	TRBV5-1	TRBJ1-1	NA	TGCGCCAGCAGCTTGATGGGGGCGCAAAACACTGAAGCTTTCTTT	CASSLMGAQNTEAFF
NA	TRBV19	TRBJ1-2	TRBD1	TGTGCCAGTAGCAAGAGGACAGGTCCGTTTGAATATGGCTACACCTTC	CASSKRTGPFEYGYTF
NA	TRBV7-2	TRBJ2-3	TRBD2	TGTGCCAGCAGCCCCCCGGGACTAGCGGGGGGGCAGTATTTT	CASSPPGLAGGQYF
few	TRBV27	TRBJ1-2	NA	TGTGCCAGCAGTTTTCTCCCAGCGAGCTATGGCTACACCTTC	CASSFLPASYGYTF
NA	TRBV6-4	TRBJ2-7	TRBD1	TGTGCCAGCAGCGGGGACAGGAGTTCCTACGAGCAGTACTTC	CASSGDRSSYEQYF
NA	TRBV6-1	TRBJ2-7	NA	TGTGCCAGCAGTGAAAGGGGAGGGGGGATCTACGAGCAGTACTTC	CASSERGGGIYEQYF
NA	TRBV6-4	TRBJ2-3	NA	TGTGCCAGCAGTGCCAGGTTATATTCAGATACGCAGTATTTT	CASSARLYSDTQYF
NA	TRBV5-1	TRBJ2-1	NA	TGCGCCAGCAGCTTGCGGCAGGATTACAATGAGCAGTTCTTC	CASSLRQDYNEQFF
once	TRBV2	TRBJ2-2	TRBD2	TGTGCCAGCTTTGGACTAGCGGGGGGGGCCGGGGAGCTGTTTTTT	CASFGLAGGAGELFF
NA	TRBV9	TRBJ2-5	NA	TGTGCCAGCAGCGTAGCTGGTGGGGGGGCCGGGGAGACCCAGTACTTC	CASSVAGGGAGETQYF
once	TRBV30	TRBJ1-5	NA	TGTGCCTGGAGTGTTTGGGGGCCGAATCAGCCCCAGCATTTT	CAWSVWGPNQPQHF
NA	TRBV30	TRBJ2-1	NA	TGTGCCTGGAGTGTACTAGTACATGAGCAGTTCTTC	CAWSVLVHEQFF
NA	TRBV5-4	TRBJ2-1	TRBD2	TGTGCCAGCAGCGTGCCGGGGGGGGAGATGAGTGAGCAGTTCTTC	CASSVPGGEMSEQFF
few	TRBV27	TRBJ1-6	TRBD1	TGTGCCAGCAGTTTCGGGACAGGGGCAAGTTCACCCCTCCACTTT	CASSFGTGASSPLHF
NA	TRBV7-2	TRBJ1-6	NA	TGTGCCAGCAGCTCCTGGGACGCAACCAGGGGTTCACCCCTCCACTTT	CASSSWDATRGSPLHF
NA	TRBV6-5	TRBJ1-1	TRBD1	TGTGCCAGCAGTCGTCAGGACAGGGACACTGAAGCTTTCTTT	CASSRQDRDTEAFF
NA	TRBV18	TRBJ2-3	NA	TGTGCCAGCTCAGCAGGGGGCACAGATACGCAGTATTTT	CASSAGGTDTQYF
NA	TRBV6-6	TRBJ2-3	TRBD2	TGTGCCACCCGGGGGGAGGGTACCTCCGATACGCAGTATTTT	CATRGEGTSDTQYF
NA	TRBV18	TRBJ1-1	NA	TGTGCCAGCTCACCGAGGGATGACACTGAAGCTTTCTTT	CASSPRDDTEAFF
NA	TRBV5-4	TRBJ2-3	TRBD2	TGTGCCAGCAGCGGTGGACTAGCGGGCACAGATACGCAGTATTTT	CASSGGLAGTDTQYF
NA	TRBV18	TRBJ1-6	TRBD1	TGTGCCAGCTCACTTGGGACAGCCCTATCGACCCTCCACTTT	CASSLGTALSTLHF
NA	TRBV11-2	TRBJ2-5	TRBD1	TGTGCCAGCAGCTTTTTACAGGGGAAAGAGACCCAGTACTTC	CASSFLQGKETQYF
NA	TRBV14	TRBJ1-2	TRBD1	TGTGCCAGCAGCCCAAGACCGGGACAGGGGGGCTATGGCTACACCTTC	CASSPRPGQGGYGYTF
NA	TRBV15	TRBJ1-4	NA	TGTGCCACCAGCGAGATCGGTGAAAAACTGTTTTTT	CATSEIGEKLFF
NA	TRBV27	TRBJ2-7	TRBD2	TGTGCCAGCAGTTCAAATAAGCGGGGGGGTTACGAGCAGTACTTC	CASSSNKRGGYEQYF
few	TRBV9	TRBJ2-6	NA	TGTGCCAGCAGCGCAACTGAGGGGGCTGGGGCCAACGTCCTGACTTTC	CASSATEGAGANVLTF
NA	TRBV9	TRBJ1-6	NA	TGTGCCAGCAGCGTAGTGTCGGGGTATCCCCTCCACTTT	CASSVVSGYPLHF
NA	TRBV5-1	TRBJ2-2	NA	TGCGCCAGCAGCTTGGCCTTGAGTGGGAACACCGGGGAGCTGTTTTTT	CASSLALSGNTGELFF
NA	TRBV7-2	TRBJ2-7	NA	TGTGCCAGCAGCTTCTCGGGGGTCTACGAGCAGTACTTC	CASSFSGVYEQYF
NA	TRBV6-6	TRBJ1-1	TRBD1	TGTGCCAGCAGTTTGGACAGGAGGGGCCAAGCTTTCTTT	CASSLDRRGQAFF
NA	TRBV19	TRBJ2-3	TRBD2	TGTGCCAGTAGTAGGCTAGCGGGGAGCACAGATACGCAGTATTTT	CASSRLAGSTDTQYF
NA	TRBV19	TRBJ2-1	NA	TGTGCCAGTAGTATCAGTAATGGCGGGGTTTACAATGAGCAGTTCTTC	CASSISNGGVYNEQFF
NA	TRBV7-9	TRBJ1-3	TRBD1	TGTGCCAGCAGCCGACAGGGGGAAAACACCATATATTTT	CASSRQGENTIYF
NA	TRBV5-8	TRBJ2-3	NA	TGTGCCAGCAGCTTTGCGGGGAAAAGCACAGATACGCAGTATTTT	CASSFAGKSTDTQYF
NA	TRBV18	TRBJ1-5	TRBD1	TGTGCCAGCTCACCACGGGGACAGGGTGATCAGCCCCAGCATTTT	CASSPRGQGDQPQHF
NA	TRBV7-9	TRBJ2-3	TRBD2	TGTGCCAGCAGCTTAGATCTAGCGGGGGGATTCACAGATACGCAGTATTTT	CASSLDLAGGFTDTQYF
NA	TRBV18	TRBJ2-3	NA	TGTGCCAGCTCACCACCGGGGACGGGGGGCCTTCTAGGGTCTGATACGCAGTATTTT	CASSPPGTGGLLGSDTQYF
NA	TRBV5-1	TRBJ2-1	TRBD2	TGCGCCAGCAGCTTGGTTGCGGGGGGGCCCAATGAGCAGTTCTTC	CASSLVAGGPNEQFF
NA	TRBV5-6	TRBJ2-4	NA	TGTGCCAGCAGCGCCCGCCCCTGGACAGTTGTAGCCAAAAACATTCAGTACTTC	CASSARPWTVVAKNIQYF
NA	TRBV7-9	TRBJ2-5	NA	TGTGCCAGCAGCCCCAGCCTCCCAGGGACCCAGTACTTC	CASSPSLPGTQYF
NA	TRBV15	TRBJ2-5	TRBD1	TGTGCCACCAGCAGTGAGGGGGCCCAAGAGACCCAGTACTTC	CATSSEGAQETQYF
NA	TRBV5-1	TRBJ2-7	NA	TGCGCCAGCAGCTTGGCTTCCTCCTACGAGCAGTACTTC	CASSLASSYEQYF
NA	TRBV11-2	TRBJ2-1	TRBD1	TGTGCCAGCAGCTTAGGGGACAGGGGATACAATGAGCAGTTCTTC	CASSLGDRGYNEQFF
once	TRBV7-7	TRBJ2-1	NA	TGTGCTAGCAGCCGAAACGCTTGGGGGCTTCGCAATGAGCAGTTCTTC	CASSRNAWGLRNEQFF
NA	TRBV7-7	TRBJ2-5	NA	TGTGCTAGCAGCTTAAGGGGGTCCCAAGAGACCCAGTACTTC	CASSLRGSQETQYF
NA	TRBV2	TRBJ2-3	TRBD2	TGTGCCAGCAGTGAAGCAGCTCTTGGCGGGGGGGCAGATACGCAGTATTTT	CASSEAALGGGADTQYF
NA	TRBV6-6	TRBJ2-1	NA	TGTGCCAGCAGTTACTCACGAGTTTACAATGAGCAGTTCTTC	CASSYSRVYNEQFF
NA	TRBV30	TRBJ1-4	NA	TGTGCCTGGTCTGGGCCCCAACTGAAACTGTTTTTT	CAWSGPQLKLFF
NA	TRBV10-3	TRBJ1-1	NA	TGTGCCAGCACTCACGAGCTGGGGGCCGCTGAAGCTTTCTTT	CASTHELGAAEAFF
NA	TRBV5-1	TRBJ1-2	NA	TGCGCCAGCAGCTTGGCCCGACAGAACTCCTATGGCTACACCTTC	CASSLARQNSYGYTF